This TCR beta chain was observed in a study of PD-1 blockade in classical Hodgkin lymphoma. The data were produced by immunoSEQ multiplex PCR, yet TCRdb's version contains in-frame clones alone and is incomplete. This sample has approximately 45,000 clones; just over 65% occur once, and the top ten carry approximately 3%. Described time point: cycle 4 day 1 (C4D1), after more than 5 weeks of nivolumab. All the patients suffered relapse after autologous stem cell transplantation, and brentuximab vedotin exposure differed. Sequences were derived from peripheral blood mononuclear cells (PBMCs), sampled before the fourth cycle of nivolumab. This clonotype was obtained from a human donor with classical Hodgkin lymphoma.

This chain's CDR3 is CASRWGDAETQYF. The CDR3 DNA reads as TGTGCCAGCAGATGGGGGGATGCGGAGACCCAGTACTTC. The J gene is TRBJ2-5, the V gene TRBV6-5, with D maybe TRBD2 (6 bases). Germline CDR1 is MNHEY and CDR2 is SVGAGI. Trimming took 6 bases from V and 5 from J, leaving 13 bases between them. The CDR3 is 13 residues long.